The next 9 T cell receptor beta chains were all read from a single sample in a study of CD8+ T cells in alopecia areata. Sequencing relied on a cDNA template that was reverse transcribed from extracted RNA. The table came from immunoSEQ multiplex PCR; TCRdb's copy has only in-frame clones and leaves some out. This sample has approximately 180,000 clones; about 55% occur once, and the top ten carry 10% to 13%. Treatment: oral pan-JAK inhibitor, 5-10 mg twice daily. The starting material was CD8+ T cells sorted from blood, obtained at week 24, from a patient treated with tofacitinib. These receptor sequences come from a human donor with alopecia areata.

The chain links TRBV5-1 to TRBJ2-7; D remains unclear. Germline loops: CDR1 SGHRS, CDR2 YFSETQ. Deletions cut 3 bases from V and 7 bases from J, with 11 bases between. The CDR3 contains 12 residues. CDR3 in amino acids: CASSSQSREQYF. CDR3 sequence (DNA): TGCGCCAGCAGCTCCCAGTCGCGAGAGCAGTACTTC.

The rearrangement joins TRBV30 to TRBJ1-1, with D perhaps TRBD1 (6 bases). The CDR3 runs 11 residues. CDR1 and CDR2 (germline): GTSNPN, SVGIG (reference sequence). Trimming took off 7 bases at V and 5 bases at J, with 11 bases between the two ends. This CDR3 is CAFRRGTEAFF. CDR3 nucleotides: TGTGCCTTCAGAAGGGGGACTGAAGCTTTCTTT.

By its share, this clone is medium-sized. The rearrangement joins TRBV7-6 to TRBJ2-1; perhaps TRBD2 as D (6 bases). The CDR3 sequence is 14 residues long. Germline V CDR1 and CDR2: SGHVS, FNYEAQ. V was trimmed by 0 bases and J by 4 bases, leaving 7 bases between them. The CDR3 loop reads CASSLAGGYNEQFF. CDR3 DNA: TGTGCCAGCAGCTTAGCGGGGGGATACAATGAGCAGTTCTTC. The full variable domain, rest sourced from reference TRBV7-6 and TRBJ2-1, is GAGVSQSPRYKVTKRGQDVALRCDPISGHVSLYWYRQALGQGPEFLTYFNYEAQQDKSGLPNDRFSAERPEGSISTLTIQRTEQRDSAMYRCASSLAGGYNEQFFGPGTRLTVL.

In this sample, this clone turned up a few times. The rearrangement joins TRBV5-6 to TRBJ2-3; unclear D gene. The CDR3 has 14 residues. V was shortened by 6 bases and J by 0 bases, with 11 bases between the two germline ends. Germline V gives CDR1 SGHDT, CDR2 YYEEEE. CDR3 residues: CASTPLTSTDTQYF. CDR3 bases: TGTGCCAGCACCCCGTTAACTAGCACAGATACGCAGTATTTT.

This clone has more than one count but fewer than ten. The CDR3 nucleotides are TGTGCCAGTAGATCTGCTTTCTTT. This sequence encodes CASRSAFF. This sequence joins TRBV19 and TRBJ1-1; D remains ambiguous. The CDR3 totals 8 residues. The germline V and J ends were trimmed by 6 bases and 11 bases, with 4 bases remaining between them. CDR1 is LNHDA and CDR2 is SQIVND in the germline V gene (reference sequence). The full variable domain, rest sourced from reference TRBV19 and TRBJ1-1, is DGGITQSPKYLFRKEGQNVTLSCEQNLNHDAMYWYRQDPGQGLRLIYYSQIVNDFQKGDIAEGYSVSREKKESFPLTVTSAQKNPTAFYLCASRSAFFGQGTRLTVV.

This clone showed up just a few times. The CDR3 sequence is CASSQEYRALNQPQHF. CDR3 DNA sequence: TGCGCCAGCAGCCAAGAGTACAGGGCTCTCAATCAGCCCCAGCATTTT. The J gene is TRBJ1-5, the V gene TRBV4-3; TRBD1 might be the D (6 bases). CDR3 length: 16 residues. The V end lost 0 bases, the J end lost 3 bases, and 12 bases lay between the germline ends. Germline CDR1 reads LGHNA; CDR2 reads YSLEER.

V and J are TRBV15 and TRBJ2-7; weak D call: TRBD1 (6 bases). Germline CDR1 is LNHNV and CDR2 is YYDKDF (reference sequence). Trimming shortened V by 3 bases and J by 3 bases, and 9 bases separated the two germline ends. The CDR3 covers 13 residues. CDR3 region: CATSSKQGYEQYF. The DNA for the CDR3 is TGTGCCACCAGCAGTAAACAGGGCTACGAGCAGTACTTC.

The chain joins TRBV11-2 to TRBJ2-7; either TRBD1 or TRBD2 may supply D (6 bases each). From germline, CDR1 is SGHAT and CDR2 FQNNGV. Trimming stripped 0 bases from V and 5 bases from J, with 14 bases between. The CDR3 runs to 15 residues. CDR3 residues: CASSLEPGAMDEQYF. CDR3 nucleotides: TGTGCCAGCAGCTTAGAGCCGGGGGCGATGGACGAGCAGTACTTC.

The rearrangement uses TRBV29-1 and TRBJ1-2; 11 positions match TRBD1. Trimming cost V 0 bases and J 6 bases; bases outside gene matches: 12. CDR1 and CDR2 from the germline V gene are SQVTM and ANQGSEA. The CDR3 is made up of 17 amino acids. CDR3 DNA sequence: TGCAGCGTTGAAGACCCCAATGCGGGACAGGGGGTAAATGGCTACACCTTC. Translated, it gives CSVEDPNAGQGVNGYTF.